The sequence of this TCR beta chain was determined in a study of T-cell reconstitution after alpha-beta-depleted transplantation in children. Study-wide findings and caveats: Elevated TCRbeta diversity at day 60 was traced, in some patients, to surviving recipient T cells and thymic progenitors. T-cell counts and diversity were attributed mostly to newly produced T cells one year after transplant. Where alpha-beta T cells came from about two months after transplant was reportedly several hundred expanded graft clones.

For this clonotype: Its target is not known.

Trimming took off 6 bases at V and 1 base at J, with 22 bases between the two ends. From germline, CDR1 is ENHRY and CDR2 SYGVKD. CDR3 length equals 18 residues. Unique molecular identifiers were used to barcode this TCRbeta library. TCRdb analysed the PCR reads with MiXCR anew, one entry per CDR3 protein. Of fewer than 1 million distinct CDR3 sequences listed, around 15% are singletons. The sequenced sample was PBMCs, mostly from graft donor cells, obtained 360 days after TCRalphabeta/CD19-depleted stem cell transplant. This sequence was found in a male patient between 10 and 17 years old who had a stem cell transplant for acute lymphoblastic leukemia, so the T cells may come from the graft donor. This chain uses TRBV10-3 with TRBJ2-1, with D perhaps matching TRBD2 (5 bases). CDR3 loop: CAISRWWGIGGSYNEQFF. CDR3 DNA: TGTGCCATCAGCCGATGGTGGGGTATAGGCGGGTCCTACAATGAGCAGTTCTTC.